Here is one T cell receptor beta chain with its context. What it binds is unknown. PCR involved 60 Vbeta and 13 Jbeta primers. Method: immunoSEQ multiplex PCR; TCRdb's copy keeps in-frame clones and lacks some. The table has 180,000 or so clones, less than 80% seen once; the top ten hold around 3%. This entry is derived from a study of cytomegalovirus exposure and HLA in healthy donors. Study background: Earlier sequencing of 200 million or so T cells yielded around 100 million unique TCR beta sequences. General study results and limits: Altogether, some 170 TCR beta chains were recorded as cytomegalovirus-associated.

This TCR came from a man in his forties in good health and CMV-seronegative. Specimen: PBMCs.

CDR3 loop: CASSALFPGGIRDTQYF. The CDR3 DNA is TGTGCCAGCAGCGCTCTCTTCCCCGGCGGGATAAGAGATACGCAGTATTTT. The rearrangement links TRBV7-2 to TRBJ2-3; TRBD2 is a possible D gene (6 bases). V was cut by 5 bases and J by 5 bases, with 23 bases left in between. Germline CDR1 is SGHTA and CDR2 is FQGNSA. The CDR3 runs to 17 residues.